Listed below are T cell receptor beta chains from one sample, sequenced in a study of blood T cell repertoires in COVID-19. Sequencing used immunoSEQ multiplex PCR; TCRdb keeps in-frame clones, though not all of them. The table shows about 60,000 clones, with 65% to 90% occurring only once. The specimen was peripheral blood. These receptors all come from a man between 50 and 59 years old with COVID-19, enrolled during active disease. Both conserved end residues are part of each CDR3. Fields, in order: D gene, clone size, J gene, V gene, CDR3 DNA, CDR3 protein. D genes are given only for firm matches. Only part of the rows carry a size: once, few, many, or a class if the clone is expanded.

D: -
size: -
J: TRBJ1-3
V: TRBV5-5
DNA: TGTGCCAGCAGCTTGGACATGGGCCCTGGAAACACCATATATTTT
CDR3: CASSLDMGPGNTIYF

D: -
size: -
J: TRBJ2-7
V: TRBV7-9
DNA: TGTGCCAGCGGGGTGACAGGTCCCTACGAGCAGTACTTC
CDR3: CASGVTGPYEQYF

D: TRBD1
size: -
J: TRBJ1-4
V: TRBV19
DNA: TGTGCCAGTAGTGTCCGACAGGGGGCGGTTGAAAAACTGTTTTTT
CDR3: CASSVRQGAVEKLFF

D: -
size: medium-sized
J: TRBJ2-4
V: TRBV21-1
DNA: TGTCGGGCAGGGGGCCCAAACATTCAGTACTTC
CDR3: CRAGGPNIQYF

D: -
size: -
J: TRBJ1-3
V: TRBV30
DNA: TGTGCCTCACGACAGGCAAACTCTGGAAACACCATATATTTT
CDR3: CASRQANSGNTIYF

D: TRBD2
size: few
J: TRBJ2-1
V: TRBV5-1
DNA: TGCGCCAGCAGCTTGGGACTAGCGGGAAGGTATGAGCAGTTCTTC
CDR3: CASSLGLAGRYEQFF

D: -
size: -
J: TRBJ2-2
V: TRBV12-5
DNA: TGTGCTAGTGGTTCAAAACCTGGGGGGGCGATCGGGGAGCTGTTTTTT
CDR3: CASGSKPGGAIGELFF

D: TRBD1
size: -
J: TRBJ2-7
V: TRBV18
DNA: TGTGCCAGCTCACCTCAAAGGACAGGGAACGAGCAGTACTTC
CDR3: CASSPQRTGNEQYF

D: -
size: -
J: TRBJ2-1
V: TRBV11-2
DNA: TGTGCCAGCAGCGACTTCAATGAGCAGTTCTTC
CDR3: CASSDFNEQFF

D: -
size: -
J: TRBJ2-1
V: TRBV6-4
DNA: TGTGCCAGCAGTGACGAGGGAAACTCCTACAATGAGCAGTTCTTC
CDR3: CASSDEGNSYNEQFF

D: TRBD1
size: few
J: TRBJ2-2
V: TRBV6-1
DNA: TGTGCCAGCAGTGAAGCGGAGGGACAGGGGAACACCGGGGAGCTGTTTTTT
CDR3: CASSEAEGQGNTGELFF

D: -
size: once
J: TRBJ1-2
V: TRBV6-6
DNA: TGTGCCAGCAGTTACTCGGACCGCCGGGGAGATGGCTACACCTTC
CDR3: CASSYSDRRGDGYTF

D: -
size: once
J: TRBJ2-5
V: TRBV18
DNA: TGTGCCAGCTCTCAAGAGGGACTCCCCCGGGAGACCCAGTACTTC
CDR3: CASSQEGLPRETQYF

D: TRBD1
size: -
J: TRBJ1-2
V: TRBV30
DNA: TGTGCCTGGAAGGGGACAGGTTCTAACTATGGCTACACCTTC
CDR3: CAWKGTGSNYGYTF

D: TRBD2
size: -
J: TRBJ2-5
V: TRBV30
DNA: TGTGCCTGGAGTGTACGCCGGGGACTAGCGGGAGAGGGGGGCCAAGAGACCCAGTACTTC
CDR3: CAWSVRRGLAGEGGQETQYF

D: -
size: -
J: TRBJ2-5
V: TRBV20-1
DNA: TGCAGTGCTGAGCGAGGGGAGACCCAGTACTTC
CDR3: CSAERGETQYF

D: TRBD1
size: -
J: TRBJ2-1
V: TRBV7-9
DNA: TGTGCCAGCAGCTTCTGGGACAGGGGTTCCCATGAGCAGTTCTTC
CDR3: CASSFWDRGSHEQFF

D: TRBD1
size: -
J: TRBJ1-5
V: TRBV30
DNA: TGTGCCTGGAGTGTACGGGACAGATTTCCCAATCAGCCCCAGCATTTT
CDR3: CAWSVRDRFPNQPQHF

D: -
size: few
J: TRBJ2-7
V: TRBV7-9
DNA: TGTGCCAGCAGCTCTACTTGGGGGGTGGACGAGCAGTACTTC
CDR3: CASSSTWGVDEQYF

D: -
size: -
J: TRBJ1-5
V: TRBV7-2
DNA: TGTGCCAGCAGCTTAGGCGCGATCAATCAGCCCCAGCATTTT
CDR3: CASSLGAINQPQHF

D: TRBD2
size: -
J: TRBJ2-7
V: TRBV11-2
DNA: TGTGCCAGCAGCTTAGCGAGACTAGCGGGAGCGACCTACGAGCAGTACTTC
CDR3: CASSLARLAGATYEQYF

D: TRBD1
size: many
J: TRBJ2-7
V: TRBV4-1
DNA: TGCGCCAGCAGCCAAGTTGCGACAGGGACCTACGAGCAGTACTTC
CDR3: CASSQVATGTYEQYF